Each of the 4 T cell receptor beta chains below was sequenced from the same sample in a study of OX40 agonist ivuxolimab in advanced cancers. Sequenced by immunoSEQ multiplex PCR; TCRdb stores in-frame clones only, minus some. Altogether approximately 82,000 clones are present, about 89% being singletons, with the ten largest covering more than 0.5%. The input for sequencing was CD4+ or CD8+ T cells sorted from blood, taken in a trial of the OX40 agonist ivuxolimab. The receptors were sampled from an adult with an advanced solid tumor such as melanoma, head and neck, liver or kidney cancer.

This rearrangement joins TRBV18 to TRBJ2-3; TRBD2 is a possible D gene (5 bases). The ends were cut back, 2 bases at V and 2 bases at J, with 14 bases in the middle. Germline-derived CDR1 and CDR2 are KGHSH and LQKENI. This CDR3 has 16 residues. CDR3 protein: CASSPGRGSSTDTQYF. CDR3 nucleotides: TGTGCCAGCTCACCAGGTCGTGGGAGTTCCACAGATACGCAGTATTTT.

This chain uses TRBV4-3 with TRBJ1-4; D not resolved. Trimming shortened V by 0 bases and J by 7 bases, and 15 bases separated the two germline ends. This CDR3 has 16 amino acids. The germline V gene has CDR1 LGHNA and CDR2 YSLEER. CDR3 DNA sequence: TGCGCCAGCAGCCAAGATGTTACAGCCCGGGGTGAAAAACTGTTTTTT. This sequence encodes CASSQDVTARGEKLFF.

The rearrangement links TRBV27 to TRBJ1-2, with 8 bases identical to TRBD1. The CDR3 is 14 amino acids. With 5 bases clipped from V and 6 bases from J, the junction kept 8 bases outside the gene matches. In germline, CDR1 is MNHEY, CDR2 SMNVEV (reference sequence). The CDR3 reads CASSAGQGRNGYTF. DNA of the CDR3: TGTGCCAGCAGTGCTGGACAGGGACGTAATGGCTACACCTTC.

The chain couples TRBV9 to TRBJ2-1, with D perhaps TRBD1 or TRBD2 (5 bases each). CDR1 is SGDLS and CDR2 is YYNGEE in the germline V gene. Trimming removed 5 bases at V and 4 bases at J, with 10 bases between. The CDR3 is made up of 13 amino acids. For the CDR3, the DNA is TGTGCCAGCAGTTGGGGGAGTTACAATGAGCAGTTCTTC. Protein sequence: CASSWGSYNEQFF.